What follows are 16 T cell receptor beta chains derived from one specimen sequenced in a study of blood T cell repertoires in COVID-19. The assay was immunoSEQ multiplex PCR, and TCRdb's table has in-frame clones only and misses some. The sample comprises about 140,000 clones, approximately 80% of which are singletons, and around 1.6% rests with the top ten. Sequenced material: PBMCs or T cells enriched from blood (not recorded which). The receptor source for this set is a woman under 30 who had been exposed to COVID-19.

Only one count was recorded for this clone. V is TRBV4-3 and J is TRBJ1-6; D is possibly TRBD1 (6 bases). V lost 8 bases and J lost 11, with 22 bases in between. The CDR3 is 15 amino acids. CDR1 and CDR2 from the germline V gene are LGHNA and YSLEER. The CDR3 reads CASRRQVAIMAPLHF. The CDR3 region has the DNA TGCGCCAGCCGAAGACAGGTTGCGATAATGGCACCCCTCCACTTT.

The chain carries TRBV6-4 and TRBJ1-6; 8 bases are shared with TRBD1. This CDR3 comprises 15 residues. Germline lookup yields CDR1 MRHNA and CDR2 SNTAGT. Trimming at V came to 6 bases and at J to 1 base, leaving 2 bases not matched to a gene. The DNA of the CDR3 is TGTGCCAGCAGCACAGGGGGGTCCTATAATTCACCCCTCCACTTT. This translates into CASSTGGSYNSPLHF.

The chain couples TRBV7-2 to TRBJ2-7, with 7 bases lining up with TRBD2. J gave up 3 bases and V 1 base, and 6 bases lay outside the gene matches. This CDR3 has 15 residues. Per germline, CDR1 SGHTA and CDR2 FQGNSA. The CDR3 bases are TGTGCCAGCAGCTTAGACTCTAGCGGACTCTACGAGCAGTACTTC. Translated: CASSLDSSGLYEQYF.

J is TRBJ2-7 and V is TRBV2, with TRBD1 identical over 7 bases. Germline V gene sequence: CDR1 SNHLY, CDR2 FYNNEI. V was pared by 8 bases and J by 1 base, with 11 bases of the junction left unmatched. This CDR3 spans 15 amino acids. The CDR3 coding sequence is TGTGCCAGCGTCCCGAAGGGGGCGGGTTCCTACGAGCAGTACTTC. Translated, it gives CASVPKGAGSYEQYF.

The chain joins TRBV6-2 or TRBV6-3 to TRBJ1-5, with a tentative D call TRBD1 (5 bases). The V gene's germline CDR1 is MNHEY and CDR2 SVGEGT. Trimming took 6 bases from V and 5 from J, leaving 14 bases between them. The CDR3 has 14 residues. This chain's CDR3 is CASSDGRDYQPQHF. The CDR3 nucleotides read TGTGCCAGCAGCGATGGGAGGGACTATCAGCCCCAGCATTTT.

This rearrangement joins TRBV7-9 to TRBJ2-7, with 12 bases identical to TRBD2. The length of the CDR3 is 17 residues. The V and J ends lost 1 base and 2 bases, in that order; junction bases with no gene match: 6. Germline lookup yields CDR1 SEHNR and CDR2 FQNEAQ (reference sequence). CDR3: CASSLEAASGRAYEQYF. The CDR3 nucleotides are TGTGCCAGCAGCTTAGAGGCGGCTAGCGGGAGGGCCTACGAGCAGTACTTC.

V usage is TRBV27 and J usage is TRBJ2-1, with 14 bases lining up with TRBD2. CDR1 and CDR2 from the germline V gene are MNHEY and SMNVEV (reference sequence). V was clipped by 2 bases and J by 8 bases; unmatched bases: 5. CDR3 length: 16 amino acids. As DNA, the CDR3 is TGTGCCAGCAGTTTACGCGGACTAGCGGGGGGCGATGAGCAGTTCTTC. Translated: CASSLRGLAGGDEQFF.

This chain joins TRBV7-2 and TRBJ2-1; 10 bases fit TRBD2. Germline V gives CDR1 SGHTA, CDR2 FQGNSA. The CDR3 has 14 residues. The ends lost 5 bases at V and 5 bases at J; junction bases unmatched: 3. CDR3 loop: CASSRTSGDNEQFF. CDR3 nucleotides: TGTGCCAGCAGCCGGACTAGCGGAGACAATGAGCAGTTCTTC.

CDR3 residues: CASHYSGANVLTF. The CDR3 DNA is TGTGCCAGTCACTACTCCGGGGCCAACGTCCTGACTTTC. V and J are TRBV19 and TRBJ2-6; no clear D. CDR1 and CDR2 (germline): LNHDA, SQIVND (reference sequence). Trimming took off 8 bases at V and 4 bases at J, with 9 bases between the two ends. The CDR3 is made up of 13 amino acids. The full variable domain, with the rest looked up from reference TRBV19 and TRBJ2-6, is DGGITQSPKYLFRKEGQNVTLSCEQNLNHDAMYWYRQDPGQGLRLIYYSQIVNDFQKGDIAEGYSVSREKKESFPLTVTSAQKNPTAFYLCASHYSGANVLTFGAGSRLTVL.

V is TRBV5-3 and J is TRBJ2-5; D is undetermined. TRBV5-3 is given ORF status, its function remaining uncertain. The CDR3 loop spans 8 amino acids. V dropped 4 bases and J dropped 13 bases, with 5 bases sitting between them. The DNA of the CDR3 is TGTGCCAGAAGCAATCTGTACTTC. As protein: CARSNLYF.

V gene TRBV5-4 combines with J gene TRBJ1-2; D is uncertain. Trimming pared 8 bases from V and 2 bases from J, leaving 10 bases between. Germline CDR1 reads SGHNT; CDR2 reads YYREEE (reference sequence). The length of the CDR3 is 12 residues. The CDR3 DNA is TGTGCCAGGGTGGAGGCAAACTATGGCTACACCTTC. Translation: CARVEANYGYTF.

The chain is built from TRBV5-1 and TRBJ2-5; 10 bases fit TRBD2. The CDR3 sequence is 16 residues long. After removal of 4 bases from V and 4 bases from J, the junction contained 10 bases not matched to a gene. CDR1 SGHRS and CDR2 YFSETQ come from the germline V gene. The CDR3: CASSQTLAGEGETQYF. For the CDR3, the DNA is TGCGCCAGCAGCCAAACTCTAGCGGGAGAAGGAGAGACCCAGTACTTC.

Concerning this clone: Other DNA sequences in this sample translate to the same CDR3. The V and J genes are TRBV12-3 or TRBV12-4 and TRBJ1-5, with D unclear. V lost 2 bases and J 4 bases, leaving 6 bases between the germline ends. The CDR3 has 13 residues. This CDR3 reads CASSLTENQPQHF. The DNA for the CDR3 is TGTGCCAGCAGTTTAACCGAGAATCAGCCCCAGCATTTT.

This clone was seen a single time. This rearrangement joins TRBV24-1 to TRBJ2-2; TRBD2 might be the D (8 bases). Germline V gene data show CDR1 as KGHDR and CDR2 as SFDVKD. This CDR3 comprises 19 residues. The V end was cut by 2 bases, the J end by 0 bases, with 18 bases between. CDR3 amino acids: CATSDSLPGGGPNTGELFF. The DNA of the CDR3 is TGTGCCACCAGTGATTCCCTACCGGGAGGGGGCCCGAACACCGGGGAGCTGTTTTTT.

The chain links TRBV30 to TRBJ2-4, with D unclear. With 3 bases removed from V and 0 bases from J, the gap between germline ends came to 9 bases. Germline lookup yields CDR1 GTSNPN and CDR2 SVGIG (reference sequence). This CDR3 has 14 residues. CDR3 DNA: TGTGCCTGGAGGTCCAAACTAGCCAAAAACATTCAGTACTTC. Its translation is CAWRSKLAKNIQYF.

The chain employs TRBV7-8 and TRBJ2-1; TRBD1 is a possible D gene (6 bases). Per germline, CDR1 SGHVS and CDR2 FQNEAQ. The V and J ends lost 4 bases and 0 bases respectively, with 16 bases between them. The CDR3 totals 17 residues. In DNA form, the CDR3 reads TGTGCCAGCAGCTCGACCCGGACAGTAAACTCCTACAATGAGCAGTTCTTC. This translates into CASSSTRTVNSYNEQFF.